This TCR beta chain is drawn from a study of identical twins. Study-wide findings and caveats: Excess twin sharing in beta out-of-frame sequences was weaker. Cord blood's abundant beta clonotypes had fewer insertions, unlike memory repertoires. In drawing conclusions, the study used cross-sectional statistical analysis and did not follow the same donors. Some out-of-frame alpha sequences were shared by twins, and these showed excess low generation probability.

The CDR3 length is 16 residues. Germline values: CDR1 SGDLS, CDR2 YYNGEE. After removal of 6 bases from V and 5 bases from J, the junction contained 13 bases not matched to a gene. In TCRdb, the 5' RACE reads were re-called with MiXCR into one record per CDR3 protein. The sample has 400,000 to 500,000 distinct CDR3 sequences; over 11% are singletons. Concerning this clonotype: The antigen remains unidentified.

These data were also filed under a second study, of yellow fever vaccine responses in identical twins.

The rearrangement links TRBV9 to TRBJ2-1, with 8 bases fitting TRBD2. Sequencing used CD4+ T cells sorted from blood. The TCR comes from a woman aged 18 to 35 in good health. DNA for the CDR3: TGTGCCAGCACCCCAGGGGTGCGGGGGGTTAACAATGAGCAGTTCTTC. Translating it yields CASTPGVRGVNNEQFF. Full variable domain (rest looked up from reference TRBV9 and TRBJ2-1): DSGVTQTPKHLITATGQRVTLRCSPRSGDLSVYWYQQSLDQGLQFLIQYYNGEERAKGNILERFSAQQFPDLHSELNLSSLELGDSALYFCASTPGVRGVNNEQFFGPGTRLTVL.